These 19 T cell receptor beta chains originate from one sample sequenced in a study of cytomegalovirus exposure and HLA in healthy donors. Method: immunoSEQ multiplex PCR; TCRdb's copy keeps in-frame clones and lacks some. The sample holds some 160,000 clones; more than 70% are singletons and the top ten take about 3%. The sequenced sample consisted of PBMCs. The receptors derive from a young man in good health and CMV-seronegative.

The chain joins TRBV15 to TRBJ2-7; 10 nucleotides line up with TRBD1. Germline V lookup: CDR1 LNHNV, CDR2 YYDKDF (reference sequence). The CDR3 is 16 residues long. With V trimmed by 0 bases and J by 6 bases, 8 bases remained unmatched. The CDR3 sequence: CATSRDIGTGVGEQYV. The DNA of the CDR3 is TGTGCCACCAGCAGAGATATTGGGACAGGGGTTGGCGAGCAGTACGTC.

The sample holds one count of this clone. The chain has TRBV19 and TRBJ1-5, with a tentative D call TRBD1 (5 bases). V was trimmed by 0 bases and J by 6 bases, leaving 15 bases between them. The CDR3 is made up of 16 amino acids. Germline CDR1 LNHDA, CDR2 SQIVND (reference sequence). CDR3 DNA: TGTGCCAGTAGTATAGATCCCGGCCAGGGTCTTCAGCCCCAGCATTTT. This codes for CASSIDPGQGLQPQHF.

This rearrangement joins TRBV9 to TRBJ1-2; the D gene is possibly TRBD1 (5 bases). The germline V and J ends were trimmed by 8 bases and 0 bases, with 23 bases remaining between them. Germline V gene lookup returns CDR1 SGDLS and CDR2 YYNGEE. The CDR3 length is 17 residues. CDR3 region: CARAAEVWTITNYGYTF. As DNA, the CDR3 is TGTGCCAGAGCAGCCGAGGTATGGACAATAACTAACTATGGCTACACCTTC.

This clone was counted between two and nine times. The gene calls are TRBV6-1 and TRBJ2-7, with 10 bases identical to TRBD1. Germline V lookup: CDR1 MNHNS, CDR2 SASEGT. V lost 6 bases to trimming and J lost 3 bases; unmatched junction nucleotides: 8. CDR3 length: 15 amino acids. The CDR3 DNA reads TGTGCCAGCAGGGCGACAGGGGGCATCAACTACGAGCAGTACGTC. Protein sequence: CASRATGGINYEQYV.

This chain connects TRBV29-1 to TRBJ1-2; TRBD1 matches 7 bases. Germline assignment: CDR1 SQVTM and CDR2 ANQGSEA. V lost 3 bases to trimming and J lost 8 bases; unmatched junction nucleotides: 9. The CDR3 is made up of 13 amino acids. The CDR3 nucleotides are TGCAGCGTTGACTCGACAGGGTTGAGCGGCTACACCTTC. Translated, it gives CSVDSTGLSGYTF.

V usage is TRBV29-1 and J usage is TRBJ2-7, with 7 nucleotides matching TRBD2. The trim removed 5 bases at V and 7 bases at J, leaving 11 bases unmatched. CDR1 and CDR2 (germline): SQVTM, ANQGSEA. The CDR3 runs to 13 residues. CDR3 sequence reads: CSVSGTTIGEQYF. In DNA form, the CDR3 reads TGCAGCGTTTCCGGGACTACAATTGGGGAGCAGTACTTC.

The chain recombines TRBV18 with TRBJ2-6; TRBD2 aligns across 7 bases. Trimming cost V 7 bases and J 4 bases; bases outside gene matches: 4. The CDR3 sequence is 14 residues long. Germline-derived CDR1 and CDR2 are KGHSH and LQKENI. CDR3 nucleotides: TGTGCCAGCTTCCGGGGGGTCGGGGCCAACGTCCTGACTTTC. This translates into CASFRGVGANVLTF.

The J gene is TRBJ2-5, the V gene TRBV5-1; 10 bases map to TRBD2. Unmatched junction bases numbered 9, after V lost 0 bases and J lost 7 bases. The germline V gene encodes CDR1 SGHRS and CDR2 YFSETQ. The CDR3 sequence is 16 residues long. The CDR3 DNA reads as TGCGCCAGCAGCTTGGGCGCTAGCGGGAGCCTGACGACCCAGTACTTC. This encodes CASSLGASGSLTTQYF.

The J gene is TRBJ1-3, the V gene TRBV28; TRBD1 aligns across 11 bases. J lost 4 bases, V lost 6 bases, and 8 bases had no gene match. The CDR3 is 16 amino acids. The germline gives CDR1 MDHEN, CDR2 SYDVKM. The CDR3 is CASRSNRDRGGNTIYF. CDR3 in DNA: TGTGCCAGCAGAAGCAACCGGGACAGGGGGGGAAACACCATATATTTT.

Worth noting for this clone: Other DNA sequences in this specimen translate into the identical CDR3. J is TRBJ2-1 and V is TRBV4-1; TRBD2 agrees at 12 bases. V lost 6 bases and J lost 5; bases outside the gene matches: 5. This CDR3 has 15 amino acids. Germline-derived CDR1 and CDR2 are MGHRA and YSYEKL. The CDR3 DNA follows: TGCGCCAGCAGTCCCCGGACTAGCGGGAACAATGAGCAGTTCTTC. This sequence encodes CASSPRTSGNNEQFF.

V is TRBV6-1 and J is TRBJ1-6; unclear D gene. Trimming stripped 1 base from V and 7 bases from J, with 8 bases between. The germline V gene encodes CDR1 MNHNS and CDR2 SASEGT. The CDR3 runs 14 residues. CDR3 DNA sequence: TGTGCCAGCAGTGAAGGCGGATGGAATTCACCCCTCCACTTT. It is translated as CASSEGGWNSPLHF.

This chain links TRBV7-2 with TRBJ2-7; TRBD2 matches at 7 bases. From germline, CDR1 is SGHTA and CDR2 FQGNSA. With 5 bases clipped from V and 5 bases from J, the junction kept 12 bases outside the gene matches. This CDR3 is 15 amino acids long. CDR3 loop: CASSTLAGSKNEQYF. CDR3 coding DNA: TGTGCCAGCAGCACCTTAGCGGGTTCAAAGAACGAGCAGTACTTC.

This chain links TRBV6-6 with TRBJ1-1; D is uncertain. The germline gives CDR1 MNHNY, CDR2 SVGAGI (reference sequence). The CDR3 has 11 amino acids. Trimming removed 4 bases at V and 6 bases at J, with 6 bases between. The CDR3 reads CASSFQAEAFF. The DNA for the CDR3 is TGTGCCAGCAGTTTCCAGGCTGAAGCTTTCTTT.

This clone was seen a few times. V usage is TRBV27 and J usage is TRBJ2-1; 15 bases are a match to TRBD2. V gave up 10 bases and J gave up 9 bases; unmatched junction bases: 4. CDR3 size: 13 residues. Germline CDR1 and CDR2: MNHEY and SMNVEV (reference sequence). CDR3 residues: CATGLAGGGEQFF. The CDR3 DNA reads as TGTGCCACCGGACTAGCGGGAGGGGGTGAGCAGTTCTTC.

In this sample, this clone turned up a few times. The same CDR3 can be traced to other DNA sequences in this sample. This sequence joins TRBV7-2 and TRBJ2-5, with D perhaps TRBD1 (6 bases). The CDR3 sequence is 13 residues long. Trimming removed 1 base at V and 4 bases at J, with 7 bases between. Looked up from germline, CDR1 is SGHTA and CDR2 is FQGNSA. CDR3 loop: CASSLVGGETQYF. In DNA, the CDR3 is TGTGCCAGCAGCTTAGTAGGGGGAGAGACCCAGTACTTC.

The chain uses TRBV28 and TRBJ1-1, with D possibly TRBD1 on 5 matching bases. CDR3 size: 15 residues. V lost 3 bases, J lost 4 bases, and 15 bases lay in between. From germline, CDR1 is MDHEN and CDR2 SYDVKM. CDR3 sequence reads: CASSFTGRGSTEAFF. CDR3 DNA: TGTGCCAGCAGTTTTACAGGCCGAGGAAGCACTGAAGCTTTCTTT.

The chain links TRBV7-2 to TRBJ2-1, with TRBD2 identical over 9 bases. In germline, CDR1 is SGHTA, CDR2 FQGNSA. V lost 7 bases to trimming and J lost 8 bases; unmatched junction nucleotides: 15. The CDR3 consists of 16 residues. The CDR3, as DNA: TGTGCCAGCAACTCTATTAGCGGGAGCTCTAGAGATGAGCAGTTCTTC. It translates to CASNSISGSSRDEQFF.

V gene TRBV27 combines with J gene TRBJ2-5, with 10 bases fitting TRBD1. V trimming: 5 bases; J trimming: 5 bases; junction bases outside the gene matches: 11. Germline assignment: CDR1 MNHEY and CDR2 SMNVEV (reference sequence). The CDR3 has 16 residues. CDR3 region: CASSTYRDRGPETQYF. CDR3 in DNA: TGTGCCAGCAGTACATACCGGGACAGGGGACCTGAGACCCAGTACTTC.

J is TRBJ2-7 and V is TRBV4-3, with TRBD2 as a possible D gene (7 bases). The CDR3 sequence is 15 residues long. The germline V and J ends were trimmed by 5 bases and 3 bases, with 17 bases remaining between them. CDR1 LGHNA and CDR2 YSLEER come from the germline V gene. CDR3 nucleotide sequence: TGCGCCAGCAGCAAAAGGGGGGGCCTGGACTACGAGCAGTACTTC. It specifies CASSKRGGLDYEQYF.